The T cell receptor (beta chain) under discussion was sequenced for a study of T cell changes during pregnancy in multiple sclerosis. Here immunoSEQ multiplex PCR was the method, and the copy in TCRdb shows in-frame clones only, minus some. The table lists some 70,000 clones, about 91% of them singletons. The ends were cut back, 0 bases at V and 4 bases at J, with 8 bases in the middle. The CDR3 extends over 14 amino acids. Looked up from germline, CDR1 is SGHDT and CDR2 is YYEEEE. This TCR derives from a female donor in good health, enrolled as a control in a pregnancy study. The chain uses TRBV5-6 and TRBJ1-3; the D is unclear. The sample was peripheral blood, taken in the second trimester of pregnancy. The CDR3 DNA reads as TGTGCCAGCAGCTTGGCCGGAGCCGGAAACACCATATATTTT. Translated: CASSLAGAGNTIYF. Looking up the rest from reference TRBV5-6 and TRBJ1-3 gives the full variable domain: DAGVTQSPTHLIKTRGQQVTLRCSPKSGHDTVSWYQQALGQGPQFIFQYYEEEERQRGNFPDRFSGHQFPNYSSELNVNALLLGDSALYLCASSLAGAGNTIYFGEGSWLTVV.